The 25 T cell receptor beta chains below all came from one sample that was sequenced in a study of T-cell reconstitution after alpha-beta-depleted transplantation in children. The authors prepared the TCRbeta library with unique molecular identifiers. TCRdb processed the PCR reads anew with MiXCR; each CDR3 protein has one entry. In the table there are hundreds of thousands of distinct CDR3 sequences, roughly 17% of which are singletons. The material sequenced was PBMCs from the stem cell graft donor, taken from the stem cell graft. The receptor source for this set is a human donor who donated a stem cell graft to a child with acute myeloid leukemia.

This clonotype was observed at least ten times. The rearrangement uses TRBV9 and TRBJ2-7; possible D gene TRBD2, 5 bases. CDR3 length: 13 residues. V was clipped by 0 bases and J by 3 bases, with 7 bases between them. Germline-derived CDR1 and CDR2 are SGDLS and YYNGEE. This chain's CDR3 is CASSVAGNYEQYF. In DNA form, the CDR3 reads TGTGCCAGCAGCGTAGCCGGGAACTACGAGCAGTACTTC.

The CDR3 reads CSARGAAGQGDSGNTIYF. CDR3 nucleotide sequence: TGCAGTGCTAGAGGGGCGGCGGGACAAGGAGACTCTGGAAACACCATATATTTT. The V and J genes are TRBV20-1 and TRBJ1-3; D is possibly TRBD1 (6 bases). The CDR3 sequence is 18 residues long. V lost 1 base, J lost 0 bases, and 19 bases lay in between. CDR1 is DFQATT and CDR2 is SNEGSKA in the germline V gene (reference sequence).

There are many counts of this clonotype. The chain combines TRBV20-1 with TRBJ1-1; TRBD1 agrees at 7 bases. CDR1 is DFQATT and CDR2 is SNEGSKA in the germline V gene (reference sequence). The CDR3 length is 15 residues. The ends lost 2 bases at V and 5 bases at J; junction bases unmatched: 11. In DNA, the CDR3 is TGCAGTGCTAGAAGAAACAGGGGAGGTCGGACTGAAGCTTTCTTT. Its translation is CSARRNRGGRTEAFF.

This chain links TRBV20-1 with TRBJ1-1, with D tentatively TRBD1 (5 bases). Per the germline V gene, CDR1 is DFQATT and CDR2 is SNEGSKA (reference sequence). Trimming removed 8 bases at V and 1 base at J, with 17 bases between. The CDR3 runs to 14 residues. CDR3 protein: CSCGNMGGNTEAFF. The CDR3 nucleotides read TGCAGTTGTGGAAACATGGGGGGGAACACTGAAGCTTTCTTT.

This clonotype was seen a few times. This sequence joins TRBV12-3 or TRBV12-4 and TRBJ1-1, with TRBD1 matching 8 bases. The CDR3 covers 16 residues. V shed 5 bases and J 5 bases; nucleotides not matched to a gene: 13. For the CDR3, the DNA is TGTGCCAGCAGTCCCATGCGGGCAGGGGGCTTTACTGAAGCTTTCTTT. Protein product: CASSPMRAGGFTEAFF.

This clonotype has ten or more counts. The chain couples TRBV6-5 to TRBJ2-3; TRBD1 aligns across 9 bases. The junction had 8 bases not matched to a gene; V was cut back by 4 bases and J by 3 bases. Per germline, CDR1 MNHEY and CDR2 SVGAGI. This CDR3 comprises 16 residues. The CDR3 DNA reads TGTGCCAGCAGTTTGGACAGGGGCAGAGGTACAGATACGCAGTATTTT. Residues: CASSLDRGRGTDTQYF.

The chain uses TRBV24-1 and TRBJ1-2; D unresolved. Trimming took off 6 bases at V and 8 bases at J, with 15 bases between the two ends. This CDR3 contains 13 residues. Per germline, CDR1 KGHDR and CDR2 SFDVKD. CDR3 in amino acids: CATSRVGSQGYTF. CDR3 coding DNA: TGTGCCACCAGTAGGGTAGGGTCGCAGGGCTACACCTTC.

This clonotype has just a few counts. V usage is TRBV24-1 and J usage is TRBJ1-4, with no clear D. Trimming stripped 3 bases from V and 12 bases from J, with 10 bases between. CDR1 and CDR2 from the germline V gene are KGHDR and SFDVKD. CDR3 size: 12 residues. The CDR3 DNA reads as TGTGCCACCAGTGATGGTAGGACGGAACTGTTTTTT. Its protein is CATSDGRTELFF.

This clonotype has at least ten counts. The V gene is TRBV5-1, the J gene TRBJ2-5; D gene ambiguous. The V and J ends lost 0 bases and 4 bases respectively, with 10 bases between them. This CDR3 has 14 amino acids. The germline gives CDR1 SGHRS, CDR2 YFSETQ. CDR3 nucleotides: TGCGCCAGCAGCTTGGGGTCAGCCACAGAGACCCAGTACTTC. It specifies CASSLGSATETQYF.

The CDR3 DNA follows: TGTGCCAGCAGTTTCGGAGGGGCAGGTCGAAGCACCGGGGAGCTGTTTTTT. The encoded protein is CASSFGGAGRSTGELFF. J is TRBJ2-2 and V is TRBV12-3 or TRBV12-4; a weak D match, TRBD2 (6 bases). V lost 3 bases to trimming and J lost 4 bases, with 18 bases between them. The CDR3 has 17 amino acids.

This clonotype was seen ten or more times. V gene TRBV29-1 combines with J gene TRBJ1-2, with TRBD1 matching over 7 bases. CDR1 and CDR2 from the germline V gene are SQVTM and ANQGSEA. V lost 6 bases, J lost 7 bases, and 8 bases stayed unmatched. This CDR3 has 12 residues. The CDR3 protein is CSVEDRRSGYTF. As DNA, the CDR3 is TGCAGCGTGGAGGACAGGAGAAGTGGCTACACCTTC.

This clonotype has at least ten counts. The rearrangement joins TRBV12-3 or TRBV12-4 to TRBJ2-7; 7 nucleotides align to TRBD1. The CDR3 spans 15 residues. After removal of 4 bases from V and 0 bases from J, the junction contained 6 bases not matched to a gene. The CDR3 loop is CASSSQTGDSYEQYF. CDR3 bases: TGTGCCAGCAGTTCGCAAACAGGGGACTCCTACGAGCAGTACTTC.

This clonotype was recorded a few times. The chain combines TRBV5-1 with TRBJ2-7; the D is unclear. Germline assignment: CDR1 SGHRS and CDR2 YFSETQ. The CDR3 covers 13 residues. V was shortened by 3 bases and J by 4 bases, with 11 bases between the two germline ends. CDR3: CASSSRVGYEQYF. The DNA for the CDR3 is TGCGCCAGCAGCTCCCGCGTCGGTTACGAGCAGTACTTC.

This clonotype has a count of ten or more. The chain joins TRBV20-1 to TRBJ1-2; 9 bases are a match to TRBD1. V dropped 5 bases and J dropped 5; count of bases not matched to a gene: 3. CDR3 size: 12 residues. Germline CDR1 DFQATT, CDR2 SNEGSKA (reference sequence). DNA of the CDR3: TGCAGTGCTCAACAGGGGGCGTATGGCTACACCTTC. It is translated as CSAQQGAYGYTF.

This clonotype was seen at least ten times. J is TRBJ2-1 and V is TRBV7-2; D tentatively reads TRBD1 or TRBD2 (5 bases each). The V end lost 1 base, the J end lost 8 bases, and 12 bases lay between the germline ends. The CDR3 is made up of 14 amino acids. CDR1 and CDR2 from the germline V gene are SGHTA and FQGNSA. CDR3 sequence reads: CASSLVPREHEQFF. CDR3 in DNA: TGTGCCAGCAGCTTAGTCCCCAGGGAGCATGAGCAGTTCTTC.

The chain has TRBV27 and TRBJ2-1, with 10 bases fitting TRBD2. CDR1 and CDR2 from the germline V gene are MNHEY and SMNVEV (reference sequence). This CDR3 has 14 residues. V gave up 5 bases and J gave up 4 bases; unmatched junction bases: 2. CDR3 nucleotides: TGTGCCAGCAGTACTAGCGGGGCTTACAATGAGCAGTTCTTC. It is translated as CASSTSGAYNEQFF.

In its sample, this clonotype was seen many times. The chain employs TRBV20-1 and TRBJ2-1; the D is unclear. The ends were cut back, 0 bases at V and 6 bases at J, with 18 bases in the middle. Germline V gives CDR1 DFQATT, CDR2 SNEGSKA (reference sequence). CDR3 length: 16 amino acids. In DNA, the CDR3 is TGCAGTGCTAGAGATCCGGAGCGAATCTATTCCAATGAGCAGTTCTTC. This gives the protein CSARDPERIYSNEQFF.

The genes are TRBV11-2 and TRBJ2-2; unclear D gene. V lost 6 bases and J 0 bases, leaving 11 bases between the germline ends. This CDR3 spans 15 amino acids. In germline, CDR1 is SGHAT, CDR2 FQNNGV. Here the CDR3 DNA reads TGTGCCAGCAGTTCAGGACGCTCGAACACCGGGGAGCTGTTTTTT. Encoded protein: CASSSGRSNTGELFF. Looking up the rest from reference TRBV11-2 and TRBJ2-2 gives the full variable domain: EAGVAQSPRYKIIEKRQSVAFWCNPISGHATLYWYQQILGQGPKLLIQFQNNGVVDDSQLPKDRFSAERLKGVDSTLKIQPAKLEDSAVYLCASSSGRSNTGELFFGEGSRLTVL.

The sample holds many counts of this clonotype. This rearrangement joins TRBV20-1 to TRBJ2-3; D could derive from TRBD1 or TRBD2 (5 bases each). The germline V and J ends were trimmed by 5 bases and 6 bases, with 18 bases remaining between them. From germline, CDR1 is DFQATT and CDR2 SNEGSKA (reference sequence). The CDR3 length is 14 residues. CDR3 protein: CSALLRRGEDTQYF. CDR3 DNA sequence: TGCAGTGCTCTCTTACGACGGGGCGAGGATACGCAGTATTTT.

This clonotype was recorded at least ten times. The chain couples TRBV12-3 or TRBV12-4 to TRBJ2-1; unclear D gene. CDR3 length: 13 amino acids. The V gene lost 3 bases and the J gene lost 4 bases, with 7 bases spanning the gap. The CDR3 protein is CASSFDNYNEQFF. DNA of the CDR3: TGTGCCAGCAGTTTCGACAATTACAATGAGCAGTTCTTC.

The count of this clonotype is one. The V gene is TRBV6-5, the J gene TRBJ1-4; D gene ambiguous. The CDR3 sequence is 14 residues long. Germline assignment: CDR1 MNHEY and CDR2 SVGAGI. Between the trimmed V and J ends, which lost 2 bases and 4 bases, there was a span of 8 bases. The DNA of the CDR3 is TGTGCCAGCAGTTACGTGGGTAATAATGAAAAACTGTTTTTT. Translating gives CASSYVGNNEKLFF.

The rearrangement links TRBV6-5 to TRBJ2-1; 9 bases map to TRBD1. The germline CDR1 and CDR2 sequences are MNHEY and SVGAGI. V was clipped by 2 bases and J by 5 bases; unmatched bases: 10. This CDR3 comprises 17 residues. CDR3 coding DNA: TGTGCCAGCAGTTACACGGGACAGGGATATCGGAACAATGAGCAGTTCTTC. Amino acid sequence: CASSYTGQGYRNNEQFF.

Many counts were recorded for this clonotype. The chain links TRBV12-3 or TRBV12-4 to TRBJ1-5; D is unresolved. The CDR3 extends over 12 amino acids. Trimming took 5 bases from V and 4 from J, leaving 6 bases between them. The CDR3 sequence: CASSRSNQPQHF. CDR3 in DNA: TGTGCCAGCAGTCGTTCGAATCAGCCCCAGCATTTT.

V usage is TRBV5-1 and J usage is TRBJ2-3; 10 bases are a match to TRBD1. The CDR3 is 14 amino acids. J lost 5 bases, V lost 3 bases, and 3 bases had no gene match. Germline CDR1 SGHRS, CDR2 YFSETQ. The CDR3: CASSSGQGGDTQYF. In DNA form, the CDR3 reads TGCGCCAGCAGCTCCGGACAGGGGGGAGATACGCAGTATTTT.

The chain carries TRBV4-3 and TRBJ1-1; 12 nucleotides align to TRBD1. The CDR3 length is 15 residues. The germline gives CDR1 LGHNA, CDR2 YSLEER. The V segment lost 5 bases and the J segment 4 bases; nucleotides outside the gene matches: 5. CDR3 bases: TGCGCCAGCAGCGAACCGGGACAGGGGGCCACTGAAGCTTTCTTT. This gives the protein CASSEPGQGATEAFF.